Sequencing of this T cell receptor (beta chain) was carried out in a study of response to subunit inactivated influenza vaccine. General study points: Authors suggested each seasonal influenza vaccination recruits few new T cells.

This clonotype was observed a handful of times. The antigen is not known. Via MiXCR, TCRdb re-called the RT-PCR reads, giving one row per CDR3 protein. The data contain more than 550,000 distinct CDR3 sequences, approximately 12% of them singletons. The CDR3 is made up of 13 amino acids. V shed 6 bases and J 10 bases; nucleotides not matched to a gene: 8. Sequenced material: PBMCs from blood, taken on the day of vaccination. The sequence was obtained from a man aged 50-59 years who received an inactivated influenza vaccine. The genes are TRBV12-3 or TRBV12-4 and TRBJ1-1; 10 bases line up with TRBD1. This chain's CDR3 is CASSLGQGGGAFF. CDR3 DNA: TGTGCCAGCAGCCTAGGACAGGGGGGGGGAGCTTTCTTT.